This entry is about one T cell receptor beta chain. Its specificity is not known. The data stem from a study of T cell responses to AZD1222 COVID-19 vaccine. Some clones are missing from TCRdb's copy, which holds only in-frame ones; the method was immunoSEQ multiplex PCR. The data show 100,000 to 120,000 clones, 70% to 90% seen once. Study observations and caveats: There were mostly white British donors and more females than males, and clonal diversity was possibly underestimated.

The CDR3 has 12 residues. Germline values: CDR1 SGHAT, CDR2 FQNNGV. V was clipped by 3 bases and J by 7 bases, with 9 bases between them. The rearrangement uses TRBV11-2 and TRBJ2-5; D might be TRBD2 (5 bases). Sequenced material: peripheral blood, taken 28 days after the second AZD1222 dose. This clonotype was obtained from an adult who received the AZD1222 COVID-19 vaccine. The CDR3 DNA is TGTGCCAGCAGCTTGGAGGATAGGACCCAGTACTTC. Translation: CASSLEDRTQYF.